The 8 T cell receptor beta chains in this list originate from one sample, sequenced in a study of Graves' ophthalmopathy and Graves' hyperthyroidism. TCR beta CDR3 amplification used RNA transcripts. RT-PCR with HTBI primers came first, then second-round multiplex PCR. TCRdb re-called the multiplex PCR reads through MiXCR, storing one row per CDR3 protein. The sample comprises 150,000 to 200,000 distinct CDR3 sequences, 35% to 50% of which are singletons, and approximately 9% rests with the top ten. Sequencing was performed on peripheral blood. The receptors here all came from a man aged 30 to 39 with Graves' ophthalmopathy.

This clonotype appeared a few times. This chain connects TRBV6-1 to TRBJ2-5, with 11 bases lining up with TRBD2. Germline CDR1 and CDR2: MNHNS and SASEGT. Unmatched junction bases numbered 7, after V lost 8 bases and J lost 2 bases. The length of the CDR3 is 15 residues. CDR3 DNA: TGTGCCAGCTCTCGAATAGCGGGAGGGCAAGAGACCCAGTACTTC. Translating gives CASSRIAGGQETQYF.

The chain links TRBV24-1 to TRBJ2-2; D not resolved. Per the germline V gene, CDR1 is KGHDR and CDR2 is SFDVKD. Trimming stripped 3 bases from V and 5 bases from J, with 18 bases between. CDR3 length: 17 residues. The CDR3 region is CATSDLPTGRLTGELFF. CDR3 coding DNA: TGTGCCACCAGTGATCTACCAACTGGGCGCTTGACCGGGGAGCTGTTTTTT.

V is TRBV24-1 and J is TRBJ2-7, with D perhaps being TRBD1 or TRBD2 (5 bases each). V was trimmed by 5 bases and J by 6 bases, leaving 13 bases between them. Germline CDR1 reads KGHDR; CDR2 reads SFDVKD. There are 13 residues in the CDR3. CDR3 amino acids: CATSVQGASEQYF. DNA of the CDR3: TGTGCCACCAGTGTTCAGGGAGCCAGCGAGCAGTACTTC.

This clonotype has a count of ten or more. The V and J genes are TRBV2 and TRBJ1-5, with a possible D match to TRBD1 (5 bases). The CDR3 is 14 residues long. Germline CDR1 reads SNHLY; CDR2 reads FYNNEI. Trimming shortened V by 4 bases and J by 7 bases, and 14 bases separated the two germline ends. The CDR3 DNA follows: TGTGCCAGCAGTGTCGGGCAGGGTGAGCAGCCCCAGCATTTT. This translates into CASSVGQGEQPQHF. Complete variable domain (other parts from reference TRBV2 and TRBJ1-5): EPEVTQTPSHQVTQMGQEVILRCVPISNHLYFYWYRQILGQKVEFLVSFYNNEISEKSEIFDDQFSVERPDGSNFTLKIRSTKLEDSAMYFCASSVGQGEQPQHFGDGTRLSIL.

This clonotype has ten or more counts. CDR3 residues: CASSLIVRETQYF. The CDR3 bases are TGTGCCAGCAGTCTCATAGTCCGGGAGACCCAGTACTTC. The genes are TRBV27 and TRBJ2-5, with D uncertain. The CDR3 loop spans 13 amino acids. Trimming removed 5 bases from V and 5 bases from J, with 12 bases in between. Germline CDR1 MNHEY, CDR2 SMNVEV (reference sequence).

This clonotype was seen ten or more times. The chain links TRBV12-3 or TRBV12-4 to TRBJ1-5; no definite D call. The CDR3 is 13 residues long. V was pared by 6 bases and J by 1 base, with 7 bases between. Here the CDR3 DNA reads TGTGCCAGCAGCCCTGGGAGCAATCAGCCCCAGCATTTT. As protein: CASSPGSNQPQHF.

This clonotype was recorded at least ten times. Relative to the germline gene, one junction end is altered; a read error may explain this. This chain joins TRBV6-2 or TRBV6-3 and TRBJ1-6; TRBD1 is a possible D gene (5 bases). CDR1 is MNHEY and CDR2 is SVGEGT in the germline V gene. The CDR3 sequence is 14 residues long. CDR3 sequence (DNA): TGTGCCGGCAGCGCCGGGACGGAGAATTCACCCCTCCACTTT. It is translated as CAGSAGTENSPLHF.

This clonotype has at least ten counts. This rearrangement joins TRBV5-1 to TRBJ2-6; the D gene is possibly TRBD1 (6 bases). Trimming took 4 bases from V and 4 from J, leaving 18 bases between them. CDR1 is SGHRS, CDR2 YFSETQ, per germline. CDR3 size: 17 residues. CDR3 sequence: CASSLPAGASGANVLTF. In DNA form, the CDR3 reads TGCGCCAGCAGCCTACCCGCAGGGGCGTCGGGGGCCAACGTCCTGACTTTC.